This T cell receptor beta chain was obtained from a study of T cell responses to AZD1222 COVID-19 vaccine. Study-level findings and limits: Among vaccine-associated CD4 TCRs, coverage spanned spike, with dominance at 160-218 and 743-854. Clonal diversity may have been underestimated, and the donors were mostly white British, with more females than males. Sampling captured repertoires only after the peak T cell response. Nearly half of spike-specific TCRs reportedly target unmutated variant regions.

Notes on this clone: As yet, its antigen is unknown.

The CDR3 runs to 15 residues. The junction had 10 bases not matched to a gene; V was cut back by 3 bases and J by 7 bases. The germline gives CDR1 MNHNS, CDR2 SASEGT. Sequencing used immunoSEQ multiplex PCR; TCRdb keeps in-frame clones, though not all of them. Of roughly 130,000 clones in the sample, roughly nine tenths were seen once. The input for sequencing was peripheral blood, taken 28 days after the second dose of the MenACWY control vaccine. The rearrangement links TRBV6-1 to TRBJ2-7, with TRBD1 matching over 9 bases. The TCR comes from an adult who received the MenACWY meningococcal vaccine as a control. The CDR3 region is CASSEETGGLAEQYF. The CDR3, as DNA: TGTGCCAGCAGTGAGGAGACAGGGGGGTTAGCTGAGCAGTACTTC.